This T cell receptor (beta chain) stems from a study of T cell changes during pregnancy in multiple sclerosis. Sequencing was performed with immunoSEQ multiplex PCR; in TCRdb, only in-frame clones are kept and a portion is missing. Of about 40,000 clones in the sample, approximately 94% were seen once. V shed 4 bases and J 2 bases; nucleotides not matched to a gene: 5. Germline assignment: CDR1 MNHNS and CDR2 SASEGT. CDR3 length: 16 residues. The sample here was peripheral blood, taken in the third trimester of pregnancy. The clonotype originates from a female donor with multiple sclerosis, enrolled in a pregnancy study. The J gene is TRBJ2-1, the V gene TRBV6-1; 10 nucleotides align to TRBD2. The CDR3: CASSGTSGVTYNEQFF. In nucleotides, the CDR3 is TGTGCCAGCAGTGGAACTAGCGGGGTAACCTACAATGAGCAGTTCTTC.